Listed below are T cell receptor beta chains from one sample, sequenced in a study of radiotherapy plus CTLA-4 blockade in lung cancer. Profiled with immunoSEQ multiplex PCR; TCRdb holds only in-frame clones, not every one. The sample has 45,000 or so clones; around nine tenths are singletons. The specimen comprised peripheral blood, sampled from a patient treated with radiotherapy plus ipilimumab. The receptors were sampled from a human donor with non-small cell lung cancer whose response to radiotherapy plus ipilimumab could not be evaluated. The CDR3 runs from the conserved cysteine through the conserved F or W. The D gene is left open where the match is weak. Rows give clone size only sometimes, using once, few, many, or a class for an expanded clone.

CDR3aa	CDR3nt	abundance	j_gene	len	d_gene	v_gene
CASSLTENTEAFF	TGTGCCAGCAGTTTGACAGAGAACACTGAAGCTTTCTTT	NA	TRBJ1-1	13	NA	TRBV28
CSVSGNLNTEAFF	TGCAGCGTTTCAGGGAATTTGAACACTGAAGCTTTCTTT	once	TRBJ1-1	13	NA	TRBV29-1
CASSLGRGFQETQYF	TGCGCCAGCAGCTTGGGCCGCGGGTTCCAAGAGACCCAGTACTTC	NA	TRBJ2-5	15	NA	TRBV5-1
CASSSLAGDTDTQYF	TGTGCCAGCAGTTCCTTAGCGGGAGACACAGATACGCAGTATTTT	NA	TRBJ2-3	15	TRBD2	TRBV27
CASSSSHPNTGELFF	TGTGCCAGTAGTTCCTCACACCCGAACACCGGGGAGCTGTTTTTT	NA	TRBJ2-2	15	NA	TRBV19
CASSRTAPGLAGGPMDYEQYF	TGTGCCAGCTCACGGACAGCGCCGGGACTAGCGGGAGGGCCGATGGACTACGAGCAGTACTTC	NA	TRBJ2-7	21	TRBD2	TRBV18
CASSLPRGRGDTGELFF	TGTGCCAGCAGTTTACCTCGCGGGAGGGGGGACACCGGGGAGCTGTTTTTT	once	TRBJ2-2	17	TRBD2	TRBV28
CASSLNPRGETQYF	TGTGCCAGCAGCTTAAACCCCCGGGGGGAGACCCAGTACTTC	once	TRBJ2-5	14	NA	TRBV7-8
CASSAGTGGMNTEAFF	TGTGCCAGCAGCGCTGGGACAGGGGGTATGAACACTGAAGCTTTCTTT	NA	TRBJ1-1	16	TRBD1	TRBV9
CAWSVNARTEAFF	TGTGCCTGGAGTGTAAACGCGAGGACTGAAGCTTTCTTT	NA	TRBJ1-1	13	NA	TRBV30
CASNTGTGVNSPLHF	TGTGCCAGCAATACCGGGACAGGGGTGAATTCACCCCTCCACTTT	NA	TRBJ1-6	15	TRBD1	TRBV2
CASSSSSYEQYF	TGCGCCAGCAGCTCGAGCTCCTACGAGCAGTACTTC	NA	TRBJ2-7	12	NA	TRBV5-1
CASSGNRGRLKPYTF	TGTGCCAGCAGCGGTAACAGGGGGCGCTTGAAACCCTACACCTTC	NA	TRBJ1-2	15	TRBD1	TRBV7-9
CASSPGENRGVETQYF	TGTGCCAGCAGTCCCGGGGAAAACAGGGGGGTCGAGACCCAGTACTTC	NA	TRBJ2-5	16	TRBD1	TRBV6-6
CASSIDLPTGLYGYTF	TGTGCCAGTAGTATAGATCTCCCCACAGGGCTATATGGCTACACCTTC	NA	TRBJ1-2	16	NA	TRBV19
CASSVRIEGNTEAFF	TGTGCCAGCAGTGTTAGAATCGAGGGGAACACTGAAGCTTTCTTT	NA	TRBJ1-1	15	NA	TRBV2
CASSARQLNTEAFF	TGTGCCAGTAGTGCCCGACAACTGAACACTGAAGCTTTCTTT	medium-sized	TRBJ1-1	14	NA	TRBV19